This entry concerns a single T cell receptor beta chain. This clone was seen a few times. Its antigen has not been determined. No qualities accompany the bases; no much larger clone lies one base away. The immunoSEQ Assay, which uses bias-controlled multiplex PCR amplification of genomic DNA, was used to profile TCRbeta CDR3 regions. In the authors' own workflow: The absolute abundance of each unique TCRbeta CDR3 region was quantified after sequences were collapsed and filtered. Differential abundance was tested with a binomial (Fisher-equivalent) model and with a beta-binomial model adding time-dependent variance fitted from healthy donors. Clones with fewer than 5 combined templates were removed, and differential abundance was called for clones with a Benjamini-Hochberg FDR below 0.01. In the beta-binomial model, variance was expressed as a function of the total template count across the two samples, in the form v = (b*log(k)+a)^2. Not all clones reach the TCRdb copy of this immuneACCESS table, which keeps in-frame sequences only. Checked studies attribute under half of the gap to unresolved V genes and leave the rest unexplained. V, J and clone size are taken as reported in that table, and D and trimming were inferred from the DNA itself. Counted in this sample were roughly 78,000 clones; roughly nine tenths of them appeared once. The ten largest account for 2.5% to 3.5% of the sample.

The CDR1 and CDR2 encoded by the germline V gene are SGHTA and FQGNSA. The CDR3 covers 14 residues, taking in both the cysteine and the phenylalanine. The CDR3 DNA has 42 bases and is translated from base 1. The germline ends are 9 bases apart after V is trimmed by 5 bases and J by 1 base. No immune events, such as infections, were documented for the healthy donors during the collection period. To calibrate time-dependent variance in a beta-binomial model of T-cell clone differential abundance, blood repertoires from healthy donors were used as a training cohort. There were roughly 10 healthy donors in the training cohort, of whom 3 were female and 7 were male. The donors were between about 29 and 65 years old, with an average age of about 40 years. Whole blood was collected from each healthy donor at three time points spaced approximately 2 weeks apart and obtained from a commercial supplier. Genomic DNA was extracted from unsorted whole blood for immunosequencing.

This sample was taken from a study of identifying expanded T cells in peripheral blood (dated by TCRdb to between 2018 and 2021). Some background on the complete study: Technical replicates were generated by sequencing separate aliquots of the same genomic DNA pool, with four replicates compared pairwise.

The study at large found these results: It was expected by the authors that biological variance in healthy repertoires might increase further over much longer intervals, such as months to years. The binomial model flagged 0.9 to 1.5 differentially abundant clones between technical replicates but around 16 over roughly two weeks and approximately 18 over around four weeks. Across all healthy-donor time intervals, the beta-binomial model significantly cut both the number of clones called differentially abundant and the false-positive rate. Variance in clone template counts between approximately two-week samples significantly increased with total template count across all healthy donors.

This receptor was identified in a person aged 18 to 69 in good health. The sequence joins TRBV7-2 to TRBJ1-3, with the D segment identity uncertain. Sequencing was done on a sample of blood. The DNA sequence follows: TGTGCCAGCAGCCCCGGATTTTCTGGAAACACCATATATTTT. It is translated as CASSPGFSGNTIYF.